This T cell receptor (beta chain) derives from a study of blood T cell repertoires in COVID-19. Study background: Material from acute and convalescent COVID-19 was sourced from the United States, Italy and Spain. From T cells, B-cell-depleted T cells, or PBMCs came the material, which was cDNA or gDNA.

Original handling: Amplification from reference gene primers served as the basis for estimated nucleated cell counts. Sequencing was performed with immunoSEQ multiplex PCR; in TCRdb, only in-frame clones are kept and a portion is missing. That table is the source of V, J and clone size, and D and trimming were worked out from the DNA. This sample has 120,000 or so clones, with about 80% found just once. The CDR3 is 17 amino acids. V was clipped by 0 bases and J by 3 bases; unmatched bases: 6. Germline values: CDR1 SGHAT, CDR2 FQNNGV. Sequenced input: peripheral blood. This receptor was taken from a human donor in a cohort sampled during active COVID-19. The chain is built from TRBV11-2 and TRBJ2-7; 12 bases fit TRBD2. The CDR3 DNA reads TGTGCCAGCAGCTTAGATTCACAACTAGCGGGGGGCTACGAGCAGTACTTC. This sequence encodes CASSLDSQLAGGYEQYF.